These 29 T cell receptor beta chains were sequenced from one sample in a study of cytomegalovirus exposure and HLA in healthy donors. Researchers ran the PCR with 60 Vbeta and 13 Jbeta primers. Libraries were prepared by immunoSEQ multiplex PCR; TCRdb keeps only in-frame clonotypes and omits some of them. The table records under 200,000 clones, approximately 77% of them present only once. Sample: PBMCs. The receptor source for this set is a male donor in good health and CMV-seropositive.

The V call is TRBV9, the J call TRBJ2-7; 9 bases match TRBD1. Germline assignment: CDR1 SGDLS and CDR2 YYNGEE. This CDR3 contains 16 residues. V dropped 4 bases and J dropped 7; count of bases not matched to a gene: 15. The CDR3 loop reads CASSTSPQGAILEQYF. The CDR3 DNA sequence: TGTGCCAGCAGCACCTCTCCACAGGGGGCGATTCTGGAGCAGTACTTC.

This clone was seen just once. The chain recombines TRBV7-3 with TRBJ1-1, with TRBD1 as a possible D gene (6 bases). V lost 1 base to trimming and J lost 6 bases, with 15 bases between them. From germline, CDR1 is SGHTA and CDR2 FQGTGA. The CDR3 is 15 amino acids. The DNA of the CDR3 is TGTGCCAGCAGCTTAATCGGGGGGCCGAGGGCTGAAGCTTTCTTT. Translated: CASSLIGGPRAEAFF.

V usage is TRBV2 and J usage is TRBJ1-1, with 8 bases identical to TRBD1. Trimming cost V 4 bases and J 8 bases; bases outside gene matches: 12. CDR1 is SNHLY and CDR2 is FYNNEI in the germline V gene. There are 15 residues in the CDR3. This CDR3 reads CASSAGTGVIREAFF. The CDR3, as DNA: TGTGCCAGCAGTGCGGGGACAGGCGTGATCCGCGAAGCTTTCTTT.

This chain connects TRBV5-6 to TRBJ1-1; the match to TRBD1 covers 11 bases. The CDR3 spans 15 residues. CDR1 SGHDT and CDR2 YYEEEE come from the germline V gene. With V trimmed by 2 bases and J by 1 base, 1 base remained unmatched. This CDR3 reads CASSFGTGGNTEAFF. CDR3 sequence (DNA): TGTGCCAGCAGCTTCGGGACAGGGGGGAACACTGAAGCTTTCTTT.

This clone has only a few counts. The chain recombines TRBV6-5 with TRBJ1-2, with D tentatively TRBD1 (5 bases). CDR3 length: 16 amino acids. Germline lookup yields CDR1 MNHEY and CDR2 SVGAGI. V lost 3 bases to trimming and J lost 2 bases, with 16 bases between them. CDR3 sequence (DNA): TGTGCCAGCAGTTATGGCAGGGAAGTTTGGAACTATGGCTACACCTTC. It codes for CASSYGREVWNYGYTF.

V usage is TRBV7-3 and J usage is TRBJ2-1; 9 bases agree with TRBD2. CDR1 and CDR2 (germline): SGHTA, FQGTGA. The junction had 4 bases not matched to a gene; V was cut back by 4 bases and J by 6 bases. This CDR3 comprises 14 residues. CDR3 bases: TGTGCCAGCAGCTCGGGACTAGCAATCAATGAGCAGTTCTTC. Encoded protein: CASSSGLAINEQFF.

CDR3: CASSRETSGGEQYF. CDR3 nucleotide sequence: TGTGCCAGCTCGAGGGAGACTAGCGGGGGCGAGCAGTACTTC. The chain joins TRBV2 to TRBJ2-7; the match to TRBD2 covers 12 bases. V lost 8 bases and J lost 6; bases outside the gene matches: 8. The CDR3 length is 14 residues. Germline V CDR1 and CDR2: SNHLY, FYNNEI.

CDR3 in DNA: TGTGCCAGCAGTGAAATCGACAGGGACACGCAGTATTTT. Translating it yields CASSEIDRDTQYF. The rearrangement joins TRBV6-1 to TRBJ2-3; 7 bases align to TRBD1. Germline assignment: CDR1 MNHNS and CDR2 SASEGT. This CDR3 contains 13 residues. V was pared by 2 bases and J by 9 bases, with 5 bases of the junction left unmatched.

The genes are TRBV28 and TRBJ2-2, with D possibly TRBD2 on 7 matching bases. V was shortened by 3 bases and J by 4 bases, with 15 bases between the two germline ends. CDR1 and CDR2 from the germline V gene are MDHEN and SYDVKM. The CDR3 length is 16 residues. The CDR3 here is CASSLFGGPGTGELFF. The DNA for the CDR3 is TGTGCCAGCAGTTTGTTCGGGGGGCCTGGCACCGGGGAGCTGTTTTTT.

The chain employs TRBV2 and TRBJ1-1; 8 bases match TRBD1. Germline CDR1 is SNHLY and CDR2 is FYNNEI. There are 15 residues in the CDR3. After removal of 6 bases from V and 3 bases from J, the junction contained 9 bases not matched to a gene. The CDR3 is CASSDRGGLDTEAFF. DNA for the CDR3: TGTGCCAGCAGCGACAGGGGAGGATTGGACACTGAAGCTTTCTTT. Full variable domain (missing parts from reference TRBV2 and TRBJ1-1): EPEVTQTPSHQVTQMGQEVILRCVPISNHLYFYWYRQILGQKVEFLVSFYNNEISEKSEIFDDQFSVERPDGSNFTLKIRSTKLEDSAMYFCASSDRGGLDTEAFFGQGTRLTVV.

The chain is built from TRBV5-1 and TRBJ1-5; perhaps TRBD1 as D (5 bases). V was trimmed by 3 bases and J by 6 bases, leaving 13 bases between them. This CDR3 has 14 amino acids. Looked up from germline, CDR1 is SGHRS and CDR2 is YFSETQ. This CDR3 reads CASSSSLGGQPQHF. DNA for the CDR3: TGCGCCAGCAGCTCCTCATTGGGGGGTCAGCCCCAGCATTTT.

This chain uses TRBV6-6 with TRBJ1-1; D gene unclear. Looked up from germline, CDR1 is MNHNY and CDR2 is SVGAGI (reference sequence). V lost 2 bases and J lost 1, with 14 bases in between. The length of the CDR3 is 16 residues. Written as DNA, the CDR3 is TGTGCCAGCAGTTACCCGGAACTACTAACGAACACTGAAGCTTTCTTT. Translating gives CASSYPELLTNTEAFF.

V and J are TRBV15 and TRBJ2-2; 10 bases are shared with TRBD1. The germline gives CDR1 LNHNV, CDR2 YYDKDF (reference sequence). The CDR3 has 17 amino acids. J lost 3 bases, V lost 6 bases, and 10 bases had no gene match. As DNA, the CDR3 is TGTGCCACCAGACCCGACAGGGGGCCTATTGACACCGGGGAGCTGTTTTTT. Translating it yields CATRPDRGPIDTGELFF. The whole variable domain, filled in from reference TRBV15 and TRBJ2-2, reads DAMVIQNPRYQVTQFGKPVTLSCSQTLNHNVMYWYQQKSSQAPKLLFHYYDKDFNNEADTPDNFQSRRPNTSFCFLDIRSPGLGDTAMYLCATRPDRGPIDTGELFFGEGSRLTVL.

The chain joins TRBV28 to TRBJ1-2; TRBD1 matches at 7 bases. Trimming removed 5 bases from V and 4 bases from J; junction bases left unmatched: 10. Germline assignment: CDR1 MDHEN and CDR2 SYDVKM. The CDR3 sequence is 15 residues long. The CDR3 region is CASSPRQGVSYGYTF. In DNA form, the CDR3 reads TGTGCCAGCAGTCCTCGACAGGGTGTTAGCTATGGCTACACCTTC.

The rearrangement joins TRBV20-1 to TRBJ1-1, with D possibly matching TRBD1 (6 bases). CDR1 is DFQATT, CDR2 SNEGSKA, per germline (reference sequence). CDR3 length equals 9 residues. CDR3 loop: CTNRVEAFF. CDR3 bases: TGCACCAACAGGGTAGAAGCTTTCTTT.

With regard to this clone: The junction and the germline gene differ at one end; a read error may be behind it. The rearrangement links TRBV7-7 to TRBJ2-3; 12 bases are a match to TRBD2. Germline CDR1 SSHAT, CDR2 FNYEAQ (reference sequence). This CDR3 has 15 residues. This CDR3 reads CASSPTSGGTDTQYF. The CDR3 DNA reads TGTGCTAGCAGCCCGACTAGCGGGGGAACAGATACGCAGTATTTT.

This clone was detected only a few times. The chain couples TRBV2 to TRBJ1-6; D is uncertain. The CDR3 totals 17 residues. Germline CDR1 and CDR2: SNHLY and FYNNEI. Trimming cost V 2 bases and J 0 bases, with 11 bases left between them. The CDR3 spells CASSERVLSSYNSPLHF. Written as DNA, the CDR3 is TGTGCCAGCAGTGAAAGAGTACTTAGCTCCTATAATTCACCCCTCCACTTT.

This clone was seen a handful of times. The chain joins TRBV5-6 to TRBJ1-4; the match to TRBD1 covers 8 bases. Germline V lookup: CDR1 SGHDT, CDR2 YYEEEE. After removal of 1 base from V and 7 bases from J, the junction contained 0 bases not matched to a gene. The CDR3 covers 13 residues. The CDR3 sequence is CASSLTGGEKLFF. The CDR3 bases are TGTGCCAGCAGCTTGACAGGGGGTGAAAAACTGTTTTTT.

This clone was detected a few times. The rearrangement links TRBV4-2 to TRBJ1-3; D may be TRBD1 (6 bases). Germline V gene data show CDR1 as LGHNA and CDR2 as YNFKEQ. This CDR3 spans 20 amino acids. V lost 0 bases, J lost 1 base, and 22 bases lay in between. This CDR3 reads CASSQEGVGGAYSSGNTIYF. The CDR3, as DNA: TGTGCCAGCAGCCAAGAGGGGGTCGGGGGGGCCTATTCTTCTGGAAACACCATATATTTT.

This chain joins TRBV4-1 and TRBJ2-2, with 11 nucleotides matching TRBD1. Germline V gene data show CDR1 as MGHRA and CDR2 as YSYEKL. V lost 8 bases to trimming and J lost 7 bases; unmatched junction nucleotides: 12. CDR3 length equals 16 residues. DNA for the CDR3: TGCGCCAGCCGGATTGGACAGGGGGCGTTCAGCGGGGAGCTGTTTTTT. Translation gives CASRIGQGAFSGELFF.

This chain connects TRBV7-6 to TRBJ2-7; TRBD2 is a possible D gene (6 bases). CDR1 and CDR2 (germline): SGHVS, FNYEAQ. Trimming removed 5 bases at V and 7 bases at J, with 15 bases between. The CDR3 has 13 amino acids. The CDR3 region is CASSPGGGREQYF. The CDR3 nucleotides are TGTGCCAGCAGCCCAGGTGGAGGGAGGGAGCAGTACTTC.

The J gene is TRBJ2-4, the V gene TRBV2, with TRBD2 as a possible D gene (5 bases). V was shortened by 7 bases and J by 1 base, with 17 bases between the two germline ends. CDR3 length equals 16 residues. CDR1 and CDR2 from the germline V gene are SNHLY and FYNNEI. CDR3 in amino acids: CASTEVTRGAKNIQYF. CDR3 DNA sequence: TGTGCCAGCACCGAAGTGACGCGCGGGGCCAAAAACATTCAGTACTTC.

The chain links TRBV28 to TRBJ1-5; D is possibly TRBD1 (6 bases). The CDR3 length is 14 residues. The germline V gene encodes CDR1 MDHEN and CDR2 SYDVKM. Deletions cut 6 bases from V and 3 bases from J, with 12 bases between. CDR3 sequence: CASSLTGSNQPQHF. The CDR3 DNA follows: TGTGCCAGCAGCTTGACAGGCTCCAATCAGCCCCAGCATTTT.

This chain links TRBV7-9 with TRBJ2-5, with 8 nucleotides matching TRBD2. The CDR3 is made up of 17 amino acids. The germline V gene encodes CDR1 SEHNR and CDR2 FQNEAQ (reference sequence). The trim removed 2 bases at V and 2 bases at J, leaving 10 bases unmatched. The CDR3 DNA follows: TGTGCCAGCAGCTTAATCGTAGCGGGGAGCCCACAAGAGACCCAGTACTTC. Protein: CASSLIVAGSPQETQYF.

The chain links TRBV7-9 to TRBJ2-3, with 12 bases that match TRBD2. CDR1 is SEHNR and CDR2 is FQNEAQ in the germline V gene (reference sequence). Germline trimming cut 6 bases from V and 4 bases from J; bases unmatched to any gene: 5. The CDR3 consists of 15 residues. Here the CDR3 reads CASRDLAGGPDTQYF. In DNA, the CDR3 is TGTGCCAGCAGGGATCTAGCGGGGGGGCCAGATACGCAGTATTTT.

This sequence joins TRBV6-5 and TRBJ2-7, with TRBD2 as a possible D gene (6 bases). CDR3 length: 13 residues. Germline V gene lookup returns CDR1 MNHEY and CDR2 SVGAGI. With 2 bases removed from V and 7 bases from J, the gap between germline ends came to 12 bases. CDR3 nucleotide sequence: TGTGCCAGCAGTTACGGGGGGTCGGGGGAGCAGTACTTC. Its translation: CASSYGGSGEQYF.

This clone was observed a single time. An end of the junction differs from the germline gene, which may be a read error. The chain joins TRBV6-5 to TRBJ2-2; D is possibly TRBD2 (6 bases). This CDR3 region has 15 residues. The germline V gene has CDR1 MNHEY and CDR2 SVGAGI. In DNA form, the CDR3 reads TGTGCCAGCAGTTACCCCGGCATAGGGAGGAGGGAGCCGTTTTTT. It is translated as CASSYPGIGRREPFF.

The chain carries TRBV18 and TRBJ2-3; unclear D gene. CDR3 length equals 13 residues. Germline values: CDR1 KGHSH, CDR2 LQKENI. The germline V and J ends were trimmed by 3 bases and 5 bases, with 9 bases remaining between them. CDR3 amino acids: CASSPGRKDTQYF. The CDR3 DNA sequence: TGTGCCAGCTCACCGGGCCGAAAAGATACGCAGTATTTT.

The rearrangement joins TRBV27 to TRBJ1-6, with D tentatively TRBD1 (5 bases). The CDR3 covers 16 residues. The germline V gene has CDR1 MNHEY and CDR2 SMNVEV (reference sequence). Trimming removed 5 bases at V and 5 bases at J, with 16 bases between. This chain's CDR3 is CASSVRRGGNNSPLHF. The CDR3 DNA reads as TGTGCCAGCAGTGTACGGAGGGGTGGAAATAATTCACCCCTCCACTTT.